One sample yielded the 32 T cell receptor beta chains listed below, sequenced in a study of early T cells in non-severe SARS-CoV-2 infection. TCRdb used MiXCR to reprocess the 5' RACE reads, holding one entry per CDR3 protein. The table has about 61,000 distinct CDR3 sequences, around 11% seen once. Here the sequenced sample was whole blood, taken at baseline. The receptor source for this set is an adult who was a healthcare worker with PCR-confirmed SARS-CoV-2 infection or an uninfected control (not recorded which). The donor label of this sample is uncertain.

In its sample, this clonotype was seen a few times. The chain couples TRBV10-3 to TRBJ2-3; no definite D call. Per the germline V gene, CDR1 is ENHRY and CDR2 is SYGVKD. The CDR3 length is 13 residues. The V and J ends lost 5 bases and 0 bases respectively, with 6 bases between them. The CDR3 is CAISYGSTDTQYF. The CDR3 DNA reads TGTGCCATCAGTTATGGTAGCACAGATACGCAGTATTTT.

This clonotype was recorded many times. V gene TRBV5-5 combines with J gene TRBJ1-1, with D maybe TRBD1 (5 bases). Between the trimmed V and J ends, which lost 3 bases and 0 bases, there was a span of 12 bases. CDR1 is SGHKS and CDR2 is YYEKEE in the germline V gene (reference sequence). This CDR3 is 15 amino acids long. The CDR3 nucleotides read TGTGCCAGCAGCTGGGGATTGACAGTGAACACTGAAGCTTTCTTT. Its protein is CASSWGLTVNTEAFF.

The CDR3 is CASSLIRIRTLVSYNEQFF. The CDR3 DNA reads TGTGCCAGCAGCCTGATCCGCATCAGGACACTTGTCTCCTACAATGAGCAGTTCTTC. The chain links TRBV5-4 to TRBJ2-1, with TRBD1 as a possible D gene (5 bases). The CDR3 is made up of 19 amino acids. Germline CDR1 reads SGHNT; CDR2 reads YYREEE (reference sequence). Trimming removed 4 bases from V and 0 bases from J, with 23 bases in between.

This chain uses TRBV28 with TRBJ2-7; either TRBD1 or TRBD2 may fit D (5 bases each). Germline V gene sequence: CDR1 MDHEN, CDR2 SYDVKM. This CDR3 contains 13 residues. V was shortened by 3 bases and J by 6 bases, with 12 bases between the two germline ends. The CDR3 DNA reads TGTGCCAGCAGTTTTGGGGGACGGGGCGAGCAGTACGTC. Its protein product is CASSFGGRGEQYV.

This clonotype was seen a handful of times. The chain employs TRBV12-3 or TRBV12-4 and TRBJ1-1; a possible D gene is TRBD1 (6 bases). The V and J ends lost 6 bases and 2 bases respectively, with 22 bases between them. The CDR3 length is 17 residues. This CDR3 is CASSHNPAGTTNTEAFF. CDR3 DNA sequence: TGTGCCAGCAGCCACAATCCAGCCGGGACAACCAACACTGAAGCTTTCTTT.

The V gene is TRBV7-2, the J gene TRBJ2-5; TRBD1 aligns across 9 bases. The CDR3 is 16 amino acids. Losses at the gene ends were 4 bases for V and 7 bases for J; bases not matched to a gene: 13. Germline V gene lookup returns CDR1 SGHTA and CDR2 FQGNSA. The CDR3 DNA is TGTGCCAGCAGCTCCGGAGCCGGGACAGGGCCAGGGACCCAGTACTTC. This gives the protein CASSSGAGTGPGTQYF.

This clonotype appeared a few times. The genes are TRBV14 and TRBJ2-2; D gene ambiguous. V was shortened by 0 bases and J by 8 bases, with 13 bases between the two germline ends. The CDR3 consists of 15 residues. Germline CDR1 reads SGHDN; CDR2 reads FVKESK. In nucleotides, the CDR3 is TGTGCCAGCAGCCAAGAGTCGGCCGTTCAGGGGGAGCTGTTTTTT. Protein sequence: CASSQESAVQGELFF.

This clonotype was counted at least ten times. The CDR3 DNA follows: TGTGCCAGCAGCCCGACAAGGGAAAAGCCCCAGCATTTT. Translated: CASSPTREKPQHF. This chain uses TRBV3-1 with TRBJ1-5, with D unresolved. V was clipped by 4 bases and J by 8 bases, with 12 bases between them. CDR1 LGHDT and CDR2 YNNKEL come from the germline V gene (reference sequence). The CDR3 extends over 13 amino acids.

This clonotype was observed a handful of times. The V and J genes are TRBV19 and TRBJ2-5, with TRBD2 matching 8 bases. V dropped 8 bases and J dropped 3; count of bases not matched to a gene: 5. The CDR3 totals 13 residues. The germline gives CDR1 LNHDA, CDR2 SQIVND (reference sequence). As DNA, the CDR3 is TGTGCCAGTGTGCTCGGGGGGGAAGAGACCCAGTACTTC. Its translation: CASVLGGEETQYF.

This clonotype appeared a few times. The chain employs TRBV5-1 and TRBJ2-2; D unclear. The V end lost 1 base, the J end lost 2 bases, and 6 bases lay between the germline ends. This CDR3 is built from 14 residues. From germline, CDR1 is SGHRS and CDR2 YFSETQ. CDR3 protein: CASSLSFNTGELFF. For the CDR3, the DNA is TGCGCCAGCAGCTTGAGCTTTAACACCGGGGAGCTGTTTTTT. The full variable domain, rest sourced from reference TRBV5-1 and TRBJ2-2, is KAGVTQTPRYLIKTRGQQVTLSCSPISGHRSVSWYQQTPGQGLQFLFEYFSETQRNKGNFPGRFSGRQFSNSRSEMNVSTLELGDSALYLCASSLSFNTGELFFGEGSRLTVL.

The J gene is TRBJ2-1, the V gene TRBV11-2; TRBD2 agrees at 10 bases. Unmatched junction bases numbered 9, after V lost 6 bases and J lost 7 bases. This CDR3 spans 15 amino acids. The germline CDR1 and CDR2 sequences are SGHAT and FQNNGV. CDR3 bases: TGTGCCAGCAGTATAAGCGGGGGGGCCGGTAATGAGCAGTTCTTC. This codes for CASSISGGAGNEQFF. Drawing the rest from reference TRBV11-2 and TRBJ2-1, the complete variable domain is EAGVAQSPRYKIIEKRQSVAFWCNPISGHATLYWYQQILGQGPKLLIQFQNNGVVDDSQLPKDRFSAERLKGVDSTLKIQPAKLEDSAVYLCASSISGGAGNEQFFGPGTRLTVL.

J is TRBJ1-5 and V is TRBV5-8; possible D gene TRBD1, 6 bases. Germline V gene data show CDR1 as SGHTS and CDR2 as YDEGEE. The CDR3 is 15 residues long. The V end was cut by 5 bases, the J end by 2 bases, with 14 bases between. Here the CDR3 reads CASRSIYRGNQPQHF. The CDR3 nucleotides are TGTGCCAGCAGATCCATTTACAGGGGCAATCAGCCCCAGCATTTT.

This clonotype was recorded a few times. This sequence joins TRBV20-1 and TRBJ1-2; TRBD1 matches at 9 bases. V was clipped by 5 bases and J by 7 bases; unmatched bases: 8. This CDR3 is built from 13 residues. The V gene's germline CDR1 is DFQATT and CDR2 SNEGSKA (reference sequence). The CDR3 sequence: CSADRDRAFGYTF. As DNA, the CDR3 is TGCAGTGCTGACCGGGACAGGGCTTTTGGCTACACCTTC.

This clonotype was observed a handful of times. This rearrangement joins TRBV6-1 to TRBJ2-7; D is unresolved. The CDR3 consists of 11 residues. Germline V lookup: CDR1 MNHNS, CDR2 SASEGT. The V gene lost 10 bases and the J gene lost 3 bases, with 10 bases spanning the gap. The chain's CDR3 is CATRHLYEQYV. The CDR3 DNA reads as TGTGCCACCAGACACCTCTACGAGCAGTACGTC.

This chain joins TRBV6-6 and TRBJ1-5, with D unclear. This CDR3 spans 14 amino acids. Germline V gene sequence: CDR1 MNHNY, CDR2 SVGAGI (reference sequence). Deletions cut 5 bases from V and 6 bases from J, with 14 bases between. The CDR3 nucleotides read TGTGCCAGCAGTGCCCCGGGGAGAAGTCAGCCCCAGCATTTT. It specifies CASSAPGRSQPQHF.

This clonotype came up a few times. The chain links TRBV10-3 to TRBJ2-7, with TRBD2 as a possible D gene (5 bases). CDR1 and CDR2 from the germline V gene are ENHRY and SYGVKD. V was clipped by 0 bases and J by 2 bases, with 8 bases between them. CDR3 length: 14 amino acids. The CDR3 nucleotides are TGTGCCATCAGTGAGTCCTGGGAGCCCTACGAGCAGTACGTC. It is translated as CAISESWEPYEQYV.

This clonotype is a singleton in its sample. The chain carries TRBV24-1 and TRBJ2-3; TRBD1 matches 10 bases. J gave up 5 bases and V 4 bases, and 8 bases lay outside the gene matches. CDR1 and CDR2 (germline): KGHDR, SFDVKD. The CDR3 has 16 amino acids. CDR3 bases: TGTGCCACCAGTGACCGGACAGGGGGTAGATTAGATACGCAGTATTTT. Translated, it gives CATSDRTGGRLDTQYF.

The chain carries TRBV5-1 and TRBJ1-2; D gene uncertain. This CDR3 spans 13 amino acids. V dropped 2 bases and J dropped 6 bases, with 11 bases sitting between them. Germline V gene sequence: CDR1 SGHRS, CDR2 YFSETQ. The CDR3, as DNA: TGCGCCAGCAGCTTCTCACTTACAGATGGCTACACCTTC. It yields the protein CASSFSLTDGYTF. Based on the CDR3 plus reference TRBV5-1 and TRBJ1-2, the full variable domain is KAGVTQTPRYLIKTRGQQVTLSCSPISGHRSVSWYQQTPGQGLQFLFEYFSETQRNKGNFPGRFSGRQFSNSRSEMNVSTLELGDSALYLCASSFSLTDGYTFGSGTRLTVV.

In its sample, this clonotype was seen a few times. The chain carries TRBV12-3 or TRBV12-4 and TRBJ1-1; D gene unclear. The CDR3 is made up of 13 amino acids. Deletions cut 7 bases from V and 4 bases from J, with 13 bases between. The CDR3 region is CASTPSGFTEAFF. The DNA for the CDR3 is TGTGCCAGCACCCCCTCGGGCTTCACTGAAGCTTTCTTT.

The genes are TRBV15 and TRBJ1-1; maybe TRBD1 (5 bases). In germline, CDR1 is LNHNV, CDR2 YYDKDF (reference sequence). Trimming stripped 4 bases from V and 8 bases from J, with 11 bases between. The CDR3 consists of 12 residues. The CDR3 spells CATSTPGLEAFF. CDR3 DNA sequence: TGTGCCACCAGCACCCCGGGACTGGAAGCTTTCTTT.

The V and J genes are TRBV5-8 and TRBJ2-3; TRBD1 might be the D (5 bases). The CDR3 is 15 residues long. Germline assignment: CDR1 SGHTS and CDR2 YDEGEE. Trimming removed 0 bases at V and 4 bases at J, with 12 bases between. This CDR3 is CASSLGQGGADTQYF. CDR3 DNA sequence: TGTGCCAGCAGCTTGGGGCAGGGCGGAGCAGATACGCAGTATTTT.

This clonotype has a handful of counts. This sequence joins TRBV5-4 and TRBJ1-1; 8 bases are shared with TRBD1. V shed 5 bases, J shed 11 bases, and the junction held 8 bases outside the gene matches. Germline values: CDR1 SGHNT, CDR2 YYREEE (reference sequence). This CDR3 has 12 residues. In DNA form, the CDR3 reads TGTGCCAGCAGTGAGACAGGGGCTGGGGCTTTCTTT. Protein sequence: CASSETGAGAFF.

The rearrangement links TRBV11-2 to TRBJ2-5; 9 bases line up with TRBD1. Germline loops: CDR1 SGHAT, CDR2 FQNNGV. V shed 6 bases and J 3 bases; nucleotides not matched to a gene: 5. CDR3 length: 14 residues. The CDR3 nucleotides are TGTGCCAGCAGACCACAGGGGGCGAAAGAGACCCAGTACTTC. Encoded protein: CASRPQGAKETQYF.

There are a few counts of this clonotype. The chain links TRBV7-9 to TRBJ1-4; D gene ambiguous. The V end lost 6 bases, the J end lost 4 bases, and 9 bases lay between the germline ends. Germline assignment: CDR1 SEHNR and CDR2 FQNEAQ (reference sequence). CDR3 size: 13 residues. CDR3 in DNA: TGTGCCAGCAGTGAACAGCTTAATGAAAAACTGTTTTTT. As protein: CASSEQLNEKLFF.

This clonotype was observed at least ten times. CDR3 coding DNA: TGTGCCAGCTCAGGGTTGACAGGGCGGAATGAGCAGTTCTTC. Its translation: CASSGLTGRNEQFF. The V gene is TRBV18, the J gene TRBJ2-1; 7 bases line up with TRBD1. The V segment lost 5 bases and the J segment 7 bases; nucleotides outside the gene matches: 8. This CDR3 spans 14 amino acids. The germline V gene has CDR1 KGHSH and CDR2 LQKENI.

For this clonotype: This may come from a read error, since a much larger clone is one base off. The chain uses TRBV18 and TRBJ2-3; D ambiguous. The germline CDR1 and CDR2 sequences are KGHSH and LQKENI. This CDR3 has 13 residues. This chain's CDR3 is CVSSPGSTDTQYF. The CDR3, as DNA: TGTGTCAGCTCACCCGGGAGCACAGATACGCAGTATTTT.

The sample holds a few counts of this clonotype. CDR3 nucleotides: TGTGCCAGCAGCTTACTAGCTAACACCGGGGAGCTGTTTTTT. It encodes CASSLLANTGELFF. This chain connects TRBV7-8 to TRBJ2-2; tentatively, D is TRBD2 (5 bases). Germline values: CDR1 SGHVS, CDR2 FQNEAQ. This CDR3 contains 14 residues. V was pared by 2 bases and J by 2 bases, with 6 bases between.

At least ten counts were recorded for this clonotype. The chain employs TRBV29-1 and TRBJ1-3; D remains unclear. Trimming cost V 2 bases and J 4 bases, with 6 bases left between them. Germline V gene data show CDR1 as SQVTM and CDR2 as ANQGSEA. This CDR3 spans 12 amino acids. CDR3 sequence reads: CSVEIVGNTIYF. CDR3 DNA: TGCAGCGTTGAAATAGTCGGAAACACCATATATTTT.

This clonotype occurred a few times. The chain has TRBV2 and TRBJ2-3, with 13 bases that match TRBD2. The CDR3 is made up of 16 amino acids. The V gene end was trimmed by 4 bases and the J gene end by 5 bases; junction bases not matched to a gene: 6. Germline V gene lookup returns CDR1 SNHLY and CDR2 FYNNEI. For the CDR3, the DNA is TGTGCCAGCAGTGGTAGACTAGCGGGGGGTGTAGATACGCAGTATTTT. This gives the protein CASSGRLAGGVDTQYF.

The table lists this clonotype with many counts. V gene TRBV7-2 combines with J gene TRBJ2-3; 8 nucleotides match TRBD2. The CDR3 consists of 14 residues. Germline CDR1 and CDR2: SGHTA and FQGNSA. Trimming cost V 5 bases and J 6 bases; bases outside gene matches: 7. In DNA form, the CDR3 reads TGTGCCAGCAGCCTTAGACTAGCGAGGGATACGCAGTATTTT. Its translation is CASSLRLARDTQYF.

The chain recombines TRBV10-2 with TRBJ2-1, with TRBD2 as a possible D gene (5 bases). CDR3 length equals 14 residues. Per germline, CDR1 WSHSY and CDR2 SAAADI. Trimming cost V 6 bases and J 2 bases, with 11 bases left between them. CDR3 DNA: TGCGCCAGCAGCGTTTCGGGAACCTACAATGAGCAGTTCTTC. It yields the protein CASSVSGTYNEQFF.

The chain carries TRBV28 and TRBJ2-7; D might be TRBD1 (5 bases). V shed 5 bases and J shed 5 bases, with 10 bases lying between them. This CDR3 has 12 residues. Germline assignment: CDR1 MDHEN and CDR2 SYDVKM. The CDR3 region has the DNA TGTGCCAGCAGTGCTACAGGAAACGAGCAGTACGTC. Translating it yields CASSATGNEQYV.